The T cell receptor beta chain described here comes from a study of cytomegalovirus exposure and HLA in healthy donors. The PCR contained 60 Vbeta and 13 Jbeta primers. Produced via immunoSEQ multiplex PCR; TCRdb's table is partial and in-frame only. Of around 100,000 clones in the sample, 65% to 85% are singletons; the top ten hold 15% to 20%. This CDR3 has 13 residues. V dropped 9 bases and J dropped 1 base, with 10 bases sitting between them. Germline V gene sequence: CDR1 SGHAT, CDR2 FQDESV (reference sequence). This TCR was recovered from a woman aged 55-70 years in good health and CMV-seropositive. The chain recombines TRBV11-1 with TRBJ1-5; D remains ambiguous. Sequenced sample: PBMCs. The CDR3 nucleotides are TGTGCCAGTTCGAGGGAGAGCAATCAGCCCCAGCATTTT. The encoded protein is CASSRESNQPQHF.